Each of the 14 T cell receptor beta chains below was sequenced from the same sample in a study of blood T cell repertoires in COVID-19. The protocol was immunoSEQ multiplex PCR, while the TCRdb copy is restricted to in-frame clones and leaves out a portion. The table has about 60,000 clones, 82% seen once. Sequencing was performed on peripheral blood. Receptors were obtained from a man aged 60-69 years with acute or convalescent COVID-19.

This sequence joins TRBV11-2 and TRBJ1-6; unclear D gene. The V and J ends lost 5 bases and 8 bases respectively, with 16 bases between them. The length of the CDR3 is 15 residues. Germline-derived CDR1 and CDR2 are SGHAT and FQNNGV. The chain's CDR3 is CASSPARRDHSPLHF. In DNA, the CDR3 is TGTGCCAGCAGCCCGGCCAGGAGGGATCATTCACCCCTCCACTTT.

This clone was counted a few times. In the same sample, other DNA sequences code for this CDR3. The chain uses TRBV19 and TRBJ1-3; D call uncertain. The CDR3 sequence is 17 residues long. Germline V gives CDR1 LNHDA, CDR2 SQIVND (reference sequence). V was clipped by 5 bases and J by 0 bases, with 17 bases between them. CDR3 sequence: CASSFYSAGLSGNTIYF. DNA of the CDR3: TGTGCCAGTAGTTTCTACTCCGCTGGGCTCTCTGGAAACACCATATATTTT.

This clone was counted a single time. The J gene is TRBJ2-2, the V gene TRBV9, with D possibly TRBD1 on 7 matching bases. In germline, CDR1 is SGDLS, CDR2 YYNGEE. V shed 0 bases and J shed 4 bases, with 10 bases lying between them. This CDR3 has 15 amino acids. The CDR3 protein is CASSVVQGGTGELFF. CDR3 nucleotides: TGTGCCAGCAGCGTAGTTCAGGGGGGCACCGGGGAGCTGTTTTTT.

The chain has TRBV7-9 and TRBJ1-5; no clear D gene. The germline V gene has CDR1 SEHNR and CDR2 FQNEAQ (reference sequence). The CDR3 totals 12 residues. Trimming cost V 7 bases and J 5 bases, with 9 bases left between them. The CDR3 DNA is TGTGCCAGCACCCGGGAGGATCAGCCCCAGCATTTT. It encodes CASTREDQPQHF.

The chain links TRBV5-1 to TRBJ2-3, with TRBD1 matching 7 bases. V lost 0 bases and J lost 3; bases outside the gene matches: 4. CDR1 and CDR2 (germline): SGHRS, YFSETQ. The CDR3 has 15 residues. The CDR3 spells CASSLEGARTDTQYF. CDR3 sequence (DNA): TGCGCCAGCAGCTTGGAGGGGGCTCGGACAGATACGCAGTATTTT.

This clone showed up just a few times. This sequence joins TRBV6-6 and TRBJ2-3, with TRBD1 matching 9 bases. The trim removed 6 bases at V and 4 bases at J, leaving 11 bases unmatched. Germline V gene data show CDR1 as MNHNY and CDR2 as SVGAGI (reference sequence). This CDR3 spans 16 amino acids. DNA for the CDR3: TGTGCCAGCAGGGAGGGAGGACAGGGGATGGCAGATACGCAGTATTTT. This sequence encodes CASREGGQGMADTQYF.

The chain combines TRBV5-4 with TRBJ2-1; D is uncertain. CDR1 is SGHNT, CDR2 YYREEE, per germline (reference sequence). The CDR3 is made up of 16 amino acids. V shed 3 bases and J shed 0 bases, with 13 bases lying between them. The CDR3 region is CASSSSGSSSYNEQFF. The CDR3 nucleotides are TGTGCCAGCAGCTCCTCCGGGTCTAGCTCCTACAATGAGCAGTTCTTC. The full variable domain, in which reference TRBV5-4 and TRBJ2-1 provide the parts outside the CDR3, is ETGVTQSPTHLIKTRGQQVTLRCSSQSGHNTVSWYQQALGQGPQFIFQYYREEENGRGNFPPRFSGLQFPNYSSELNVNALELDDSALYLCASSSSGSSSYNEQFFGPGTRLTVL.

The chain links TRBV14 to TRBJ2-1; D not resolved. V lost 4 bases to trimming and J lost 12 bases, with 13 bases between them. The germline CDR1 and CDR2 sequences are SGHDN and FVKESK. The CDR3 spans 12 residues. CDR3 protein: CASSPQNLAQFF. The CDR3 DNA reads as TGTGCCAGCAGCCCACAAAACCTTGCGCAGTTCTTC.

As DNA, the CDR3 is TGTGCCAGCAGTTTCGGGACAGGTTATGGCTACACCTTC. It is translated as CASSFGTGYGYTF. The J gene is TRBJ1-2, the V gene TRBV27; 8 bases are a match to TRBD1. CDR1 is MNHEY, CDR2 SMNVEV, per germline (reference sequence). CDR3 length equals 13 residues. J gave up 5 bases and V 3 bases, and 2 bases lay outside the gene matches.

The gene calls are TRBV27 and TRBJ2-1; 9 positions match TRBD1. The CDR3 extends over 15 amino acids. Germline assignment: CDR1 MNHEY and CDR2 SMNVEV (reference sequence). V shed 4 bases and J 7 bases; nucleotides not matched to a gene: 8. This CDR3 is CASSSTTGGRNEQFF. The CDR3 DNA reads TGTGCCAGCAGTTCGACAACAGGGGGCAGGAATGAGCAGTTCTTC.

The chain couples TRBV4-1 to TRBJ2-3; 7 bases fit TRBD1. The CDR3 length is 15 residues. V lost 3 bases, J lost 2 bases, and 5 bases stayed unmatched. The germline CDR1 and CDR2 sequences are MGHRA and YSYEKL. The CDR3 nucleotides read TGCGCCAGCAGCCAGGCGGACAGGTTCACAGATACGCAGTATTTT. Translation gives CASSQADRFTDTQYF.

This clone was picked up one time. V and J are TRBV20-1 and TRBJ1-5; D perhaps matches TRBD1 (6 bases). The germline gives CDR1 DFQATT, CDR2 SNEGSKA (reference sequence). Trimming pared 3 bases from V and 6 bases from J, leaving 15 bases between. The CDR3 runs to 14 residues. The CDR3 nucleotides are TGCAGTGCTAGTCGCGACAGGTCGGGTCAGCCCCAGCATTTT. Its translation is CSASRDRSGQPQHF.

CDR3 residues: CASSQEKEGGNQPQHF. CDR3 sequence (DNA): TGTGCCAGCAGCCAAGAAAAGGAGGGCGGGAATCAGCCCCAGCATTTT. The chain has TRBV4-2 and TRBJ1-5; D unresolved. V lost 0 bases and J 4 bases, leaving 13 bases between the germline ends. There are 16 residues in the CDR3. The germline CDR1 and CDR2 sequences are LGHNA and YNFKEQ.

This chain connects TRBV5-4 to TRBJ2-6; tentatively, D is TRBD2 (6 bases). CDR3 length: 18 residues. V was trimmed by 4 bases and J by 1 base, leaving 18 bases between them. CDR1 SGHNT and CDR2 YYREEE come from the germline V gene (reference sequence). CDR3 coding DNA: TGTGCCAGCAGCCCGGGACTGGGCCGAGGTTCTGGGGCCAACGTCCTGACTTTC. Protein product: CASSPGLGRGSGANVLTF. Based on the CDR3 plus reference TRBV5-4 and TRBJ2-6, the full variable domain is ETGVTQSPTHLIKTRGQQVTLRCSSQSGHNTVSWYQQALGQGPQFIFQYYREEENGRGNFPPRFSGLQFPNYSSELNVNALELDDSALYLCASSPGLGRGSGANVLTFGAGSRLTVL.